The T cell receptor (beta chain) described here comes from a study of blood T cell repertoires in COVID-19. About the research overall: T cells, B-cell-depleted T cells, or PBMCs supplied cDNA or gDNA.

Cohort assignment relied on participant-reported clinical history. In the 2 weeks before study entry, exposed participants met a COVID-19 case, which was PCR-confirmed or clinician-diagnosed. Per the original data handling: Estimates of nucleated cell counts were drawn from the amplification of reference gene primers. The table came from immunoSEQ multiplex PCR; TCRdb's copy has only in-frame clones and leaves some out. V, J and clone size were drawn from that table, and D and trimming were deduced from the DNA. Of a few hundred thousand clones in the sample, around 84% were seen once. The ends were cut back, 2 bases at V and 9 bases at J, with 9 bases in the middle. The CDR3 is 12 amino acids. Germline V gene data show CDR1 as SEHNR and CDR2 as FQNEAQ (reference sequence).

The chain carries TRBV7-9 and TRBJ2-3; D uncertain. The sequenced sample was PBMCs or T cells enriched from blood (not recorded which). This receptor was obtained from a woman aged 50 to 65 who had been exposed to COVID-19. The CDR3 protein is CASSLQQRTQYF. The DNA for the CDR3 is TGTGCCAGCAGCTTACAGCAGAGGACGCAGTATTTT.